The sequence of this T cell receptor beta chain was determined in a study of shared clonotypes between healthy human individuals. Study-wide findings and caveats: Sampling included only blood; tissue repertoires likely differ.

The ends were cut back, 2 bases at V and 8 bases at J, with 12 bases in the middle. Germline assignment: CDR1 LNHDA and CDR2 SQIVND (reference sequence). The CDR3 is 13 amino acids. Clones were sequenced by immunoSEQ multiplex PCR, and TCRdb holds only the in-frame ones, with some missing. The sample gives approximately 530,000 clones, 90% to 96% of which show up once; about 0.064% is in the top ten. Worth noting for this clone: Its target is unknown.

This chain uses TRBV19 with TRBJ1-2; a possible D gene is TRBD1 (5 bases). Sequences were obtained from naive CD4+ T cells sorted from blood. Subset reported: CD45RA+ positively selected. This clonotype was sampled from a woman in her twenties or thirties in good health. CDR3: CASSINQGYGYTF. DNA for the CDR3: TGTGCCAGTAGTATAAATCAGGGATACGGCTACACCTTC.